Each of the 12 T cell receptor beta chains below was sequenced from the same sample in a study of cytomegalovirus exposure and HLA in healthy donors. Primers included in the PCR were 60 Vbeta and 13 Jbeta primers. This table comes from immunoSEQ multiplex PCR, and its TCRdb copy is limited to in-frame clones, with some not included. The sample records some 130,000 clones, 77% being singletons. Input material: PBMCs. These receptors came from a male donor in good health and CMV-seropositive.

The chain uses TRBV5-1 and TRBJ2-7; TRBD1 matches at 7 bases. The V gene's germline CDR1 is SGHRS and CDR2 YFSETQ. The junction had 13 bases not matched to a gene; V was cut back by 7 bases and J by 3 bases. CDR3 length: 15 residues. The CDR3 is CASRSGTDTVYEQYF. Written as DNA, the CDR3 is TGCGCCAGCCGCTCCGGGACAGATACGGTCTACGAGCAGTACTTC.

V gene TRBV6-4 combines with J gene TRBJ1-6, with 7 bases lining up with TRBD1. This CDR3 contains 15 residues. Unmatched junction bases numbered 9, after V lost 5 bases and J lost 8 bases. Germline V lookup: CDR1 MRHNA, CDR2 SNTAGT. This CDR3 reads CASSYRAQGDSPLHF. CDR3 DNA: TGTGCCAGCAGTTACAGGGCTCAGGGGGATTCACCCCTCCACTTT.

Only one count was recorded for this clone. This chain joins TRBV5-6 and TRBJ1-3; no definite D call. The CDR3 covers 14 residues. The ends were cut back, 6 bases at V and 2 bases at J, with 12 bases in the middle. CDR1 is SGHDT, CDR2 YYEEEE, per germline. For the CDR3, the DNA is TGTGCCAGCATGGGCCGTCGGACTGGAAACACCATATATTTT. This translates into CASMGRRTGNTIYF.

The genes are TRBV6-4 and TRBJ1-5, with 9 bases matching TRBD1. The V gene end was trimmed by 2 bases and the J gene end by 7 bases; junction bases not matched to a gene: 3. The CDR3 runs 14 residues. Germline CDR1 is MRHNA and CDR2 is SNTAGT. The CDR3 DNA reads as TGTGCCAGCAGTGACGCGACAGGGGGGCAGCCCCAGCATTTT. Translating it yields CASSDATGGQPQHF.

The chain is built from TRBV28 and TRBJ1-1; no reliable D call. CDR1 is MDHEN and CDR2 is SYDVKM in the germline V gene. Trimming left V 7 bases short and J 1 base short, with 13 bases between. This CDR3 comprises 14 residues. The CDR3 loop is CASNPQTGNTEAFF. The CDR3 DNA follows: TGTGCCAGCAACCCTCAAACGGGGAACACTGAAGCTTTCTTT. Full variable domain (outside the CDR3, taken from reference TRBV28 and TRBJ1-1): DVKVTQSSRYLVKRTGEKVFLECVQDMDHENMFWYRQDPGLGLRLIYFSYDVKMKEKGDIPEGYSVSREKKERFSLILESASTNQTSMYLCASNPQTGNTEAFFGQGTRLTVV.

The chain is built from TRBV15 and TRBJ1-2; D is possibly TRBD1 (6 bases). CDR1 and CDR2 (germline): LNHNV, YYDKDF (reference sequence). CDR3 length equals 16 residues. Trimming removed 4 bases at V and 0 bases at J, with 15 bases between. The CDR3 sequence is CATSNYREKPNYGYTF. Written as DNA, the CDR3 is TGTGCCACCAGCAATTACAGGGAGAAACCTAACTATGGCTACACCTTC.

V gene TRBV14 combines with J gene TRBJ2-5, with D possibly matching TRBD2 (6 bases). The J call may be faulty, since TRBJ2-7 better matches the DNA end. Germline V gene data show CDR1 as SGHDN and CDR2 as FVKESK. This CDR3 comprises 13 residues. The CDR3 loop reads CASSHGGNYEQYF. In DNA form, the CDR3 reads TGTGCCAGCAGCCACGGGGGTAATTACGAGCAGTACTTC.

The chain uses TRBV6-1 and TRBJ1-4, with D possibly being TRBD1 (5 bases). Germline assignment: CDR1 MNHNS and CDR2 SASEGT. V shed 0 bases and J shed 11 bases, with 13 bases lying between them. This CDR3 contains 14 residues. The CDR3 coding sequence is TGTGCCAGCAGTGAAGCGGATGGACGGGGGAAACTGTTTTTT. Its translation: CASSEADGRGKLFF.

The chain couples TRBV6-5 to TRBJ2-5; 7 positions match TRBD2. The J call is uncertain, as TRBJ2-7 better fits the DNA end. The V gene's germline CDR1 is MNHEY and CDR2 SVGAGI. The CDR3 sequence is 14 residues long. CDR3 sequence: CASSLSGGVGEQYF. CDR3 nucleotides: TGTGCCAGCAGTCTCTCTGGGGGGGTAGGCGAGCAGTACTTC.

The CDR3 loop is CASSDGLAGGPREQFF. The CDR3 DNA reads TGTGCCAGCAGTGACGGGCTAGCGGGAGGCCCTAGAGAGCAGTTCTTC. The gene calls are TRBV6-4 and TRBJ2-1; 11 nucleotides match TRBD2. CDR1 and CDR2 (germline): MRHNA, SNTAGT. The ends lost 2 bases at V and 10 bases at J; junction bases unmatched: 10. The CDR3 runs 16 residues.

The chain is built from TRBV7-9 and TRBJ2-7, with D perhaps matching TRBD1 (5 bases). Germline lookup yields CDR1 SEHNR and CDR2 FQNEAQ (reference sequence). The CDR3 length is 13 residues. The V gene lost 0 bases and the J gene lost 3 bases, with 6 bases spanning the gap. This CDR3 reads CASSLAGHYEQYF. DNA for the CDR3: TGTGCCAGCAGCTTAGCAGGACACTACGAGCAGTACTTC.

V usage is TRBV2 and J usage is TRBJ2-3; D is unclear. The V gene's germline CDR1 is SNHLY and CDR2 FYNNEI. This CDR3 spans 15 amino acids. V was shortened by 4 bases and J by 2 bases, with 13 bases between the two germline ends. This CDR3 is CASSGDSFDTDTQYF. CDR3 sequence (DNA): TGTGCCAGCAGTGGCGACTCCTTCGACACAGATACGCAGTATTTT.